This T cell receptor beta chain was observed in a study of liver allograft versus peripheral blood T cells. Study at large: The authors compared T cell receptor repertoires in transplanted livers with recipients' peripheral blood repertoires.

TCRdb re-analysed the reads in MiXCR, keeping a single row per CDR3 protein. Among some 1,700 distinct CDR3 sequences listed, approximately 17% were seen once. V lost 5 bases and J 0 bases, leaving 11 bases between the germline ends. CDR1 is LNHDA, CDR2 SQIVND, per germline (reference sequence). The CDR3 sequence is 16 residues long. The table lists this clonotype with a few counts. The V gene is TRBV19, the J gene TRBJ2-6; tentatively, D is TRBD1 (6 bases). This sequence originates from a human patient who had a liver transplant. Some T cells may originate from the graft donor. As DNA, the CDR3 is TGTGCCAGTAGTTTGGGACACGGCTCTGGGGCCAACGTCCTGACTTTC. The encoded protein is CASSLGHGSGANVLTF.